This TCR beta chain appears in the sequencing data of a study of blood T cell repertoires in COVID-19 (dated by TCRdb to the early 2020s). A note on the overall study: The collaborator samples originated in the United States, Italy and Spain and spanned the acute and convalescent phases of COVID-19. Samples came from the ongoing ImmuneRACE study (first 160 participants) plus 1,254 subjects from 6 global collaborators. Subjects who had been exposed to COVID-19, were actively infected with it, or had recovered from it provided the deeply sampled blood TCRbeta repertoires that made up the dataset. The sample metadata nearly always contained a de-identified subject ID, COVID-19 status, age in years and sex. Where HLA class I and class II types were available, the types were taken from metadata supplied by the sample provider, not from assay-based typing. The prospective study material was composed of cDNA or gDNA derived from T cells, B-cell-depleted T cells, or PBMCs. The repertoires were released in a freely available public database intended as a resource for research on the immune response to SARS-CoV-2.

Collaborating institutions collected whole blood in K2EDTA tubes following their own protocols. For TCRbeta analysis, collaborators shipped samples as frozen whole blood, isolated PBMCs, or DNA extracted from either of those sample types. This clone has a single count. The specificity of this receptor is unknown. No much larger clone exists at a distance of one base, and base qualities are not known. The CDR3 starts with the cysteine, ends with the phenylalanine, and has 13 residues. Only the CDR3 part of the read is kept: 39 bases, read in frame from the first base. The V end gives up 5 bases and the J end 4 bases, leaving 3 bases in the junction not matched to a gene. CDR1 is given as KGHSH and CDR2 as LQKENI, both from the germline V gene. General study outcomes and caveats: Clinical and demographic metadata were provided uncurated, with the amount varying by source and participant.

TCRbeta CDR3 regions were amplified from genomic DNA using the immunoSEQ Assay, a bias-controlled multiplex PCR. Per the source publication's procedure: The number of nucleated cells in each sample was estimated by amplification of reference gene primers within the assay. To quantify the absolute abundance of each unique TCRbeta CDR3 rearrangement, sequence reads were collapsed and filtered. For each sample, productive Simpson clonality was calculated as the square root of Simpson's diversity index over productive rearrangements. TCRdb stores this immuneACCESS table with in-frame sequences only. Part of the clones is absent; in the studies checked, under half of the shortfall reflects unresolved V genes, and no reason is known for the rest. The D gene and trimming were derived from the DNA, and the V and J assignments and clone size from that table. Counted in this sample were over 100,000 clones; about 85% of them appeared once. 1.4% to 1.5% of the sample goes to the ten largest clones.

This receptor was obtained from a man aged 35-49 years with acute or convalescent COVID-19. Sequencing was done on a sample of peripheral blood. Rearrangement joined TRBV18 to TRBJ2-7; the central 9 bases match TRBD1. The CDR3 protein is CASSDGQGYEQYF. The sequenced DNA: TGTGCCAGCTCAGACGGACAGGGGTACGAGCAGTACTTC.